Shown below are 5 T cell receptor beta chains from a single sample sequenced in a study of post-analysis software for immune sequencing data. Findings and caveats of the study: Several TRBV segments (TRBV5-6, TRBV5-1 and TRBV20-1 among them) occurred more frequently in patients than in controls.

Each TCR beta cDNA library carried unique molecular identifiers. TCRdb re-derived calls from the PCR reads in MiXCR, one entry per CDR3 protein. The sample holds hundreds of thousands of distinct CDR3 sequences, approximately 30% seen once. These receptors have no identified antigens. What was sequenced was blood. The receptors stem from a girl under 18 with multiple sclerosis.

CDR3 in amino acids: CSAGGTSAFYGYTF. DNA of the CDR3: TGCAGTGCTGGAGGGACATCCGCCTTCTATGGCTACACCTTC. V usage is TRBV20-1 and J usage is TRBJ1-2, with D perhaps TRBD1 (6 bases). The CDR3 totals 14 residues. With 5 bases removed from V and 4 bases from J, the gap between germline ends came to 17 bases. CDR1 and CDR2 from the germline V gene are DFQATT and SNEGSKA (reference sequence).

The genes are TRBV5-1 and TRBJ2-3; 13 bases map to TRBD2. The V segment lost 3 bases and the J segment 2 bases; nucleotides outside the gene matches: 9. CDR3 length: 18 amino acids. The germline gives CDR1 SGHRS, CDR2 YFSETQ. The CDR3 sequence is CASSSGLAGLTFTDTQYF. DNA of the CDR3: TGCGCCAGCAGCTCGGGACTAGCGGGACTCACCTTCACAGATACGCAGTATTTT. The full variable domain, completed using reference TRBV5-1 and TRBJ2-3, is KAGVTQTPRYLIKTRGQQVTLSCSPISGHRSVSWYQQTPGQGLQFLFEYFSETQRNKGNFPGRFSGRQFSNSRSEMNVSTLELGDSALYLCASSSGLAGLTFTDTQYFGPGTRLTVL.

This clonotype appeared once. This chain joins TRBV25-1 and TRBJ1-2; weak D call: TRBD1 (6 bases). Trimming stripped 3 bases from V and 4 bases from J, with 12 bases between. CDR1 is MGHDK, CDR2 SYGVNS, per germline. This CDR3 has 14 amino acids. For the CDR3, the DNA is TGTGCCAGCAGTGAGGGGGGCCCCAGCTATGGCTACACCTTC. Amino acid sequence: CASSEGGPSYGYTF.

This chain joins TRBV5-1 and TRBJ2-5, with D maybe TRBD2 (6 bases). The CDR3 totals 16 residues. From germline, CDR1 is SGHRS and CDR2 YFSETQ. Deletions cut 1 base from V and 4 bases from J, with 17 bases between. The CDR3 sequence: CASSLTQGGGGETQYF. CDR3 nucleotide sequence: TGCGCCAGCAGCTTGACCCAGGGAGGAGGAGGAGAGACCCAGTACTTC.

The genes are TRBV28 and TRBJ1-5; D is possibly TRBD1 (6 bases). In germline, CDR1 is MDHEN, CDR2 SYDVKM. This CDR3 spans 16 amino acids. The ends were cut back, 3 bases at V and 4 bases at J, with 16 bases in the middle. CDR3 DNA sequence: TGTGCCAGCAGTTTTATTACACAGGGTGGGAATCAGCCCCAGCATTTT. Amino acid sequence: CASSFITQGGNQPQHF. Full variable domain (rest looked up from reference TRBV28 and TRBJ1-5): DVKVTQSSRYLVKRTGEKVFLECVQDMDHENMFWYRQDPGLGLRLIYFSYDVKMKEKGDIPEGYSVSREKKERFSLILESASTNQTSMYLCASSFITQGGNQPQHFGDGTRLSIL.